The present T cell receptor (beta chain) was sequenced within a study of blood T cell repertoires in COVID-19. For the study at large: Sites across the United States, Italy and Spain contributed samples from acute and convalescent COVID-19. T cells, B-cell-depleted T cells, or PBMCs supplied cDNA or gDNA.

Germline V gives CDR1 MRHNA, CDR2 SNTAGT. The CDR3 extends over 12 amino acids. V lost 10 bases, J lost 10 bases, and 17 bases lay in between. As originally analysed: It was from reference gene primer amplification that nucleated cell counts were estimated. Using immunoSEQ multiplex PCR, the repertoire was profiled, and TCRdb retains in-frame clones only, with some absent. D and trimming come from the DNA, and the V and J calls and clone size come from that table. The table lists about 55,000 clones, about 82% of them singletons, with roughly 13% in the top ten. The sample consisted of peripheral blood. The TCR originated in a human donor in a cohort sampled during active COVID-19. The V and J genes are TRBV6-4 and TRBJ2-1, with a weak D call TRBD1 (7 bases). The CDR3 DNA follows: TGTGCCACCAGGAGGGGGCAAGGAGAGCAGTTCTTC. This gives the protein CATRRGQGEQFF.